These 27 T cell receptor beta chains were sequenced from one sample in a study of spatial heterogeneity in lung cancer. Time point of the sample: sample taken at primary tumor resection. Tumor, nontumor lung or frozen PBMC supplied whole RNA, sequenced without sorting. MiXCR, run by TCRdb on the 5' RACE reads, gives a single entry per CDR3 protein. The sample holds over 25,000 distinct CDR3 sequences; about 8.1% are singletons and the top ten take 35% to 40%. Material: PBMCs, obtained at surgery. Receptor source: a female donor with early-stage non-small cell lung cancer.

This clonotype was picked up many times. The gene calls are TRBV6-5 and TRBJ2-5; 11 nucleotides align to TRBD1. CDR3 length: 15 amino acids. Germline V gene sequence: CDR1 MNHEY, CDR2 SVGAGI. V lost 4 bases, J lost 4 bases, and 5 bases stayed unmatched. CDR3: CASSSGTGGIETQYF. In DNA form, the CDR3 reads TGTGCCAGCAGTTCTGGGACAGGGGGTATAGAGACCCAGTACTTC.

This clonotype has a count of ten or more. The rearrangement joins TRBV7-3 to TRBJ2-5; D call uncertain. Germline V gives CDR1 SGHTA, CDR2 FQGTGA. Trimming stripped 3 bases from V and 0 bases from J, with 5 bases between. The CDR3 has 13 residues. The chain's CDR3 is CASSFSYQETQYF. In nucleotides, the CDR3 is TGTGCCAGCAGCTTTTCCTACCAAGAGACCCAGTACTTC.

Here the CDR3 DNA reads TGCGCCAGCAGTGAGTCGTCGGGCTATTACAATGAGCAGTTCTTC. Its translation is CASSESSGYYNEQFF. This chain joins TRBV10-2 and TRBJ2-1; no clear D gene. Germline values: CDR1 WSHSY, CDR2 SAAADI. This CDR3 has 15 amino acids. Trimming removed 0 bases at V and 4 bases at J, with 10 bases between.

This clonotype has a handful of counts. V and J are TRBV12-3 or TRBV12-4 and TRBJ2-2, with a possible D match to TRBD2 (5 bases). This CDR3 region has 16 residues. V shed 5 bases and J shed 7 bases, with 20 bases lying between them. CDR3 loop: CASSQYTGIGRGELFF. In nucleotides, the CDR3 is TGTGCCAGCAGTCAATATACCGGGATCGGGCGCGGGGAGCTGTTTTTT.

The V call is TRBV7-9, the J call TRBJ2-7; perhaps TRBD2 as D (6 bases). Germline V gene lookup returns CDR1 SEHNR and CDR2 FQNEAQ (reference sequence). The CDR3 is 14 residues long. Trimming pared 5 bases from V and 1 base from J, leaving 12 bases between. The CDR3 DNA is TGTGCCAGCAGCGTTCCCGGGAGATCCTACGAGCAGTACTTC. Protein sequence: CASSVPGRSYEQYF.

This clonotype was detected ten times or more. This chain uses TRBV7-2 with TRBJ2-1; no clear D. V was shortened by 7 bases and J by 1 base, with 11 bases between the two germline ends. The CDR3 runs 14 residues. Germline V gene sequence: CDR1 SGHTA, CDR2 FQGNSA. CDR3 loop: CASTPDGSYNEQFF. Here the CDR3 DNA reads TGTGCCAGCACCCCGGACGGGTCCTACAATGAGCAGTTCTTC.

This clonotype was found a few times. V and J are TRBV6-2 or TRBV6-3 and TRBJ2-1, with D possibly TRBD2 on 5 matching bases. Deletions cut 0 bases from V and 10 bases from J, with 16 bases between. This CDR3 spans 15 amino acids. Germline-derived CDR1 and CDR2 are MNHEY and SVGEGT. The CDR3 DNA reads as TGTGCCAGCAGTTACTCGAAGGGTTGGAGCGGCGAGCAGTTCTTC. This gives the protein CASSYSKGWSGEQFF.

The V gene is TRBV30, the J gene TRBJ2-1; 12 positions match TRBD2. Germline assignment: CDR1 GTSNPN and CDR2 SVGIG (reference sequence). The CDR3 consists of 14 residues. Trimming took 4 bases from V and 9 from J; bases not matched to a gene: 7. The chain's CDR3 is CAWKRLAGAGEQFF. CDR3 sequence (DNA): TGTGCCTGGAAAAGACTAGCGGGAGCGGGTGAGCAGTTCTTC.

The V gene is TRBV5-1, the J gene TRBJ2-1; TRBD2 matches at 9 bases. The CDR3 covers 16 residues. The V segment lost 0 bases and the J segment 7 bases; nucleotides outside the gene matches: 8. The germline V gene encodes CDR1 SGHRS and CDR2 YFSETQ. The CDR3 DNA is TGCGCCAGCAGCTTGGCTCCCGGGACTAGCAGAAATGAGCAGTTCTTC. This gives the protein CASSLAPGTSRNEQFF.

This clonotype has only a few counts. A much larger clone lies a single base off, so this may be a read error. The chain combines TRBV27 with TRBJ1-1; 8 bases line up with TRBD1. Germline assignment: CDR1 MNHEY and CDR2 SMNVEV (reference sequence). This CDR3 has 14 amino acids. J gave up 5 bases and V 6 bases, and 8 bases lay outside the gene matches. CDR3 sequence: CASSRDRPPTEAFF. The CDR3 nucleotides are TGTGCCAGCAGCCGGGACAGGCCCCCGACTGAAGCTTTCTTT.

V is TRBV5-1 and J is TRBJ2-3, with 12 bases lining up with TRBD2. The V gene end was trimmed by 2 bases and the J gene end by 5 bases; junction bases not matched to a gene: 15. The CDR3 extends over 19 amino acids. The germline CDR1 and CDR2 sequences are SGHRS and YFSETQ. This chain's CDR3 is CASSLTKSGPGLAGDTQYF. CDR3 nucleotides: TGCGCCAGCAGCTTAACAAAAAGCGGCCCGGGACTAGCGGGAGATACGCAGTATTTT. The whole variable domain, remainder taken from reference TRBV5-1 and TRBJ2-3, is KAGVTQTPRYLIKTRGQQVTLSCSPISGHRSVSWYQQTPGQGLQFLFEYFSETQRNKGNFPGRFSGRQFSNSRSEMNVSTLELGDSALYLCASSLTKSGPGLAGDTQYFGPGTRLTVL.

This clonotype was found many times. The chain employs TRBV6-6 and TRBJ2-5; D is unclear. The CDR3 covers 12 residues. The V end lost 6 bases, the J end lost 1 base, and 6 bases lay between the germline ends. From germline, CDR1 is MNHNY and CDR2 SVGAGI (reference sequence). This CDR3 reads CASRWSQETQYF. The CDR3 region has the DNA TGTGCCAGCAGGTGGTCCCAAGAGACCCAGTACTTC.

This clonotype was detected many times. This rearrangement joins TRBV29-1 to TRBJ2-7; TRBD2 agrees at 9 bases. This CDR3 has 13 residues. Unmatched junction bases numbered 7, after V lost 6 bases and J lost 4 bases. The germline V gene encodes CDR1 SQVTM and CDR2 ANQGSEA. The CDR3 sequence: CSVKAGGLYEQYF. The CDR3 nucleotides are TGCAGCGTGAAAGCGGGAGGTTTGTACGAGCAGTACTTC.

In its sample, this clonotype was seen many times. V gene TRBV30 combines with J gene TRBJ2-2; possible D gene TRBD1, 5 bases. Trimming pared 3 bases from V and 7 bases from J, leaving 9 bases between. This CDR3 comprises 12 residues. Germline CDR1 is GTSNPN and CDR2 is SVGIG (reference sequence). Here the CDR3 reads CAWRQGSGELFF. As DNA, the CDR3 is TGTGCCTGGAGGCAGGGAAGCGGGGAGCTGTTTTTT.

This clonotype was picked up many times. The CDR3 loop is CASSDETLPGELFF. The CDR3 DNA reads TGTGCCAGCAGTGACGAAACACTCCCTGGGGAGCTGTTTTTT. V and J are TRBV6-2 or TRBV6-3 and TRBJ2-2; D unclear. Trimming shortened V by 5 bases and J by 8 bases, and 15 bases separated the two germline ends. Germline CDR1 and CDR2: MNHEY and SVGEGT. The CDR3 consists of 14 residues.

In its sample, this clonotype was seen many times. This chain connects TRBV5-1 to TRBJ2-3; 8 bases fit TRBD1. CDR1 is SGHRS, CDR2 YFSETQ, per germline. The CDR3 is made up of 14 amino acids. The V gene end was trimmed by 7 bases and the J gene end by 4 bases; junction bases not matched to a gene: 8. The CDR3 bases are TGCGCCAGCCGCCGCGGACAGGGCCCAGATACGCAGTATTTT. Amino acids: CASRRGQGPDTQYF.

The rearrangement links TRBV10-1 to TRBJ2-5; 8 nucleotides align to TRBD1. This CDR3 spans 13 amino acids. V trimming: 6 bases; J trimming: 5 bases; junction bases outside the gene matches: 5. Germline V gene lookup returns CDR1 WNHNN and CDR2 SYGVQD (reference sequence). Written as DNA, the CDR3 is TGCGCCAGCAGCCCTGGACAGGGCGAGACCCAGTACTTC. Amino acid sequence: CASSPGQGETQYF.

The sample holds a few counts of this clonotype. V and J are TRBV7-3 and TRBJ2-2, with D hard to call. The CDR3 length is 15 residues. In germline, CDR1 is SGHTA, CDR2 FQGTGA. With 3 bases removed from V and 4 bases from J, the gap between germline ends came to 12 bases. As DNA, the CDR3 is TGTGCCAGCAGCTTCTCCGGACCCCCCACCGGGGAGCTGTTTTTT. Its translation is CASSFSGPPTGELFF.

This clonotype has ten or more counts. The chain joins TRBV11-2 to TRBJ2-5; D ambiguous. V was clipped by 4 bases and J by 2 bases, with 11 bases between them. The CDR3 is 14 amino acids. CDR1 and CDR2 from the germline V gene are SGHAT and FQNNGV. Written as DNA, the CDR3 is TGTGCCAGCAGCTCTTTGGGATTGCAAGAGACCCAGTACTTC. Translation: CASSSLGLQETQYF.

The rearrangement links TRBV24-1 to TRBJ2-1; 7 nucleotides match TRBD2. CDR1 is KGHDR, CDR2 SFDVKD, per germline. CDR3 length: 13 amino acids. After removal of 7 bases from V and 5 bases from J, the junction contained 4 bases not matched to a gene. The CDR3 spells CATRGRVDNEQFF. The DNA of the CDR3 is TGTGCCACCAGGGGGAGGGTGGACAATGAGCAGTTCTTC.

This clonotype is medium-sized (0.01 to 0.1%) by share. This chain links TRBV4-1 with TRBJ2-7, with 8 positions matching TRBD1. V shed 6 bases, J shed 4 bases, and the junction held 11 bases outside the gene matches. Germline V gene sequence: CDR1 MGHRA, CDR2 YSYEKL. The CDR3 consists of 15 residues. The DNA for the CDR3 is TGCGCCAGCAGACAGGCCGACAGGGGCGCTTACGAGCAGTACTTC. This sequence encodes CASRQADRGAYEQYF.

This clonotype has a count of ten or more. The CDR3 loop reads CASSCPSGTSIVCEQYV. Here the CDR3 DNA reads TGTGCCAGCAGTTGTCCCTCCGGGACTAGCATTGTCTGCGAGCAGTACGTC. This sequence joins TRBV27 and TRBJ2-7; 9 bases line up with TRBD2. J was trimmed by 6 bases and V by 4 bases; bases with no gene match: 16. CDR1 is MNHEY, CDR2 SMNVEV, per germline (reference sequence). CDR3 length: 17 residues.

This clonotype has ten or more counts. The V and J genes are TRBV10-3 and TRBJ2-7, with 10 bases aligning to TRBD2. Trimming at V came to 4 bases and at J to 1 base, leaving 1 base not matched to a gene. The CDR3 sequence is 14 residues long. Germline lookup yields CDR1 ENHRY and CDR2 SYGVKD. Written as DNA, the CDR3 is TGTGCCATCAGTGCTAGCGGGAGATCCTACGAGCAGTACTTC. It is translated as CAISASGRSYEQYF.

The V call is TRBV7-9, the J call TRBJ2-1; D is ambiguous. The CDR3 has 14 amino acids. CDR1 is SEHNR and CDR2 is FQNEAQ in the germline V gene (reference sequence). V lost 0 bases, J lost 6 bases, and 9 bases lay in between. Here the CDR3 reads CASSLAFSSNEQFF. The CDR3 coding sequence is TGTGCCAGCAGCTTAGCGTTTAGTTCCAATGAGCAGTTCTTC.

CDR3 DNA: TGTGCCAGCAGTGACCGCAATCGCGGCCTCGCAGATACGCAGTATTTT. This encodes CASSDRNRGLADTQYF. The gene calls are TRBV6-4 and TRBJ2-3; no clear D. The CDR3 contains 16 residues. Germline-derived CDR1 and CDR2 are MRHNA and SNTAGT. The germline V and J ends were trimmed by 2 bases and 4 bases, with 16 bases remaining between them.

Only a few counts were recorded for this clonotype. The chain combines TRBV4-1 with TRBJ2-6, with 8 bases lining up with TRBD1. CDR1 MGHRA and CDR2 YSYEKL come from the germline V gene. The ends lost 5 bases at V and 0 bases at J; junction bases unmatched: 6. The CDR3 is 17 amino acids. CDR3 coding DNA: TGCGCCAGCAGCATGGGACAGGCCCGCTCTGGGGCCAACGTCCTGACTTTC. Translated: CASSMGQARSGANVLTF.

This clonotype was recorded at least ten times. The chain uses TRBV11-2 and TRBJ2-3, with 14 bases matching TRBD2. Per the germline V gene, CDR1 is SGHAT and CDR2 is FQNNGV. The J segment lost 2 bases and the V segment lost 3 bases, leaving 7 bases of the junction unmatched. This CDR3 contains 18 residues. In DNA form, the CDR3 reads TGTGCCAGCAGCTTCGGGACTAGCGGGAGTCGGGTCACAGATACGCAGTATTTT. It codes for CASSFGTSGSRVTDTQYF.